The T cell receptor beta chain under discussion was sequenced for a study of T cell responses to AZD1222 COVID-19 vaccine. Assay used: immunoSEQ multiplex PCR; TCRdb lists only in-frame clones, some missing. The table lists 120,000 or so clones, around 89% of them singletons. The study's findings and limits: Dominant CD4 TCR responses targeted spike regions 160-218 and 743-854. White British donors predominated, females outnumbered males, and clonal diversity was possibly underestimated. There were repertoire samples only from the period after the peak T cell response.

Note on this clone: Its antigen is still unknown.

CDR1 and CDR2 (germline): SGDLS, YYNGEE. Trimming took 0 bases from V and 3 from J, leaving 9 bases between them. The CDR3 loop spans 14 amino acids. Pooling was applied to second doses at about 4 or about 12 weeks. This receptor was taken from an adult who received the AZD1222 COVID-19 vaccine. The chain has TRBV9 and TRBJ1-2; D gene unclear. The specimen was peripheral blood, collected 28 days after the second AZD1222 dose. The CDR3 here is CASSVDGIYYGYTF. The CDR3, as DNA: TGTGCCAGCAGCGTAGACGGGATCTACTATGGCTACACCTTC.